Below, 3 T cell receptor beta chains from the same sample are listed, as sequenced in a study of T cell changes during pregnancy in multiple sclerosis. Clones were read by immunoSEQ multiplex PCR, and TCRdb kept only the in-frame ones, dropping some. The table records approximately 89,000 clones, 85% to 95% of them present only once. The sample consisted of peripheral blood, taken in the third trimester of pregnancy. These receptors came from a female donor with multiple sclerosis, enrolled in a pregnancy study.

The rearrangement links TRBV7-8 to TRBJ2-1; 8 nucleotides agree with TRBD2. After removal of 1 base from V and 4 bases from J, the junction contained 9 bases not matched to a gene. The CDR3 loop spans 17 amino acids. The germline CDR1 and CDR2 sequences are SGHVS and FQNEAQ. The CDR3 nucleotides are TGTGCCAGCAGCTTAGTAGGACTAGCCCTAGCATACAATGAGCAGTTCTTC. Amino acids: CASSLVGLALAYNEQFF.

This sequence joins TRBV6-5 and TRBJ1-1, with TRBD1 identical over 7 bases. CDR1 and CDR2 from the germline V gene are MNHEY and SVGAGI. J gave up 1 base and V 5 bases, and 7 bases lay outside the gene matches. This CDR3 is 15 amino acids long. DNA of the CDR3: TGTGCCAGCAGTGCCTCCGGGACAGCGAACACTGAAGCTTTCTTT. Translating gives CASSASGTANTEAFF.

The chain couples TRBV19 to TRBJ1-1; D uncertain. Germline V gene data show CDR1 as LNHDA and CDR2 as SQIVND (reference sequence). This CDR3 spans 15 amino acids. Trimming took off 5 bases at V and 1 base at J, with 14 bases between the two ends. The CDR3: CASSSGFVGNTEAFF. CDR3 nucleotide sequence: TGTGCCAGTAGTTCCGGGTTTGTAGGGAACACTGAAGCTTTCTTT.